This TCR beta chain was retrieved from a study of cytomegalovirus exposure and HLA in healthy donors. Study in general: Within the Caucasian-associated ancestry cluster were approximately 77% of the 398 genotyped donors.

This CDR3 contains 15 residues. V shed 1 base and J 5 bases; nucleotides not matched to a gene: 7. CDR1 is LNHDA, CDR2 SQIVND, per germline (reference sequence). Regarding this clone: Its target is unknown.

Overall study findings and caveats: Analyzed later, most CMV-associated TCR beta chains appeared HLA-restricted. Previous analysis showed most TCR beta V segments were productive about 90% or about 30% of the time. An analysis was carried out at a later point. It showed that HLA-associated TCR beta chains were more clonally expanded than equally common non-associated chains.

The study ran its PCR with 60 Vbeta and 13 Jbeta primers. Here immunoSEQ multiplex PCR was the method, and the copy in TCRdb shows in-frame clones only, minus some. Found here are about 190,000 clones, about 80% of them singletons; the top ten hold roughly a tenth. This receptor was taken from a woman in her forties or fifties in good health and CMV-seropositive. This chain links TRBV19 with TRBJ1-1, with TRBD1 identical over 7 bases. Sequences were obtained from PBMCs. The CDR3 DNA follows: TGTGCCAGTAGTATAGGCGCAGGGGGGTGGACTGAAGCTTTCTTT. Translated: CASSIGAGGWTEAFF. Using reference TRBV19 and TRBJ1-1 for the parts outside the CDR3, the full variable domain is DGGITQSPKYLFRKEGQNVTLSCEQNLNHDAMYWYRQDPGQGLRLIYYSQIVNDFQKGDIAEGYSVSREKKESFPLTVTSAQKNPTAFYLCASSIGAGGWTEAFFGQGTRLTVV.